Listed here are 18 T cell receptor beta chains from one sample, sequenced in a study of blood T cell repertoires in COVID-19 (dated by TCRdb to the early 2020s). Preparation of the library involved the immunoSEQ multiplex PCR assay. The source is immuneACCESS, and TCRdb retained only in-frame sequences with V and J called. Part of the clones is not carried over; for the studies checked, unresolved V genes explain less than half of this, and the remainder is unexplained. The sample yields approximately 190,000 clones; roughly 80% were counted once. Approximately 8% of the sample is held by the ten biggest clonotypes. The material sequenced was peripheral blood. All receptors come from a woman aged 60-70 years with COVID-19, enrolled during active disease.

To note about this clone: Distinct nucleotide sequences in the sample also encode this CDR3. V is TRBV9 and J is TRBJ1-6, with a possible D match to TRBD1 (5 bases). Germline assignment: CDR1 SGDLS and CDR2 YYNGEE. CDR3 length: 14 amino acids. V was shortened by 2 bases and J by 7 bases, with 10 bases between the two germline ends. The CDR3 here is CASSVDGGNSPLHF. CDR3 DNA: TGTGCCAGCAGCGTTGATGGGGGGAATTCACCCCTCCACTTT. Drawing the rest from reference TRBV9 and TRBJ1-6, the complete variable domain is DSGVTQTPKHLITATGQRVTLRCSPRSGDLSVYWYQQSLDQGLQFLIQYYNGEERAKGNILERFSAQQFPDLHSELNLSSLELGDSALYFCASSVDGGNSPLHFGNGTRLTVT.

The chain carries TRBV27 and TRBJ1-1; 8 bases are shared with TRBD1. The germline V gene has CDR1 MNHEY and CDR2 SMNVEV (reference sequence). This CDR3 is built from 14 residues. Losses at the gene ends were 5 bases for V and 5 bases for J; bases not matched to a gene: 7. This chain's CDR3 is CASSTYRGRTEAFF. The CDR3, as DNA: TGTGCCAGCAGTACATACAGGGGGAGGACTGAAGCTTTCTTT.

Many counts were recorded for this clone. The chain couples TRBV9 to TRBJ2-7; maybe TRBD2 (5 bases). Trimming took off 2 bases at V and 1 base at J, with 10 bases between the two ends. Germline CDR1 reads SGDLS; CDR2 reads YYNGEE. The CDR3 runs 14 residues. The CDR3 nucleotides read TGTGCCAGCAGCGTTAACGGACTTTCCTACGAGCAGTACTTC. It specifies CASSVNGLSYEQYF.

The V gene is TRBV27, the J gene TRBJ1-1; 8 positions agree with TRBD1. The CDR3 length is 12 residues. Trimming cost V 8 bases and J 6 bases; bases outside gene matches: 5. CDR1 and CDR2 from the germline V gene are MNHEY and SMNVEV (reference sequence). CDR3 in DNA: TGTGCCAGCCTCGACAGGGGCGCTGAAGCTTTCTTT. Its protein is CASLDRGAEAFF.

The chain carries TRBV7-2 and TRBJ1-1; tentative D call: TRBD1 (6 bases). There are 13 residues in the CDR3. V shed 11 bases and J shed 1 base, with 14 bases lying between them. Germline V gene lookup returns CDR1 SGHTA and CDR2 FQGNSA. CDR3 in amino acids: CAWGRGRNTEAFF. In nucleotides, the CDR3 is TGTGCCTGGGGGCGGGGGCGGAACACTGAAGCTTTCTTT.

As regards this clone: The same CDR3 can be traced to other DNA sequences in this sample. The chain recombines TRBV25-1 with TRBJ2-5; the match to TRBD2 covers 9 bases. Germline V gene lookup returns CDR1 MGHDK and CDR2 SYGVNS. This CDR3 region has 17 residues. V lost 3 bases, J lost 5 bases, and 13 bases stayed unmatched. The CDR3: CASSDDRAGGRWETQYF. CDR3 DNA: TGTGCCAGCAGTGACGATCGAGCGGGAGGCCGGTGGGAGACCCAGTACTTC.

The rearrangement joins TRBV11-1 to TRBJ2-2, with TRBD2 as a possible D gene (6 bases). The V end lost 5 bases, the J end lost 1 base, and 11 bases lay between the germline ends. The CDR3 is 15 residues long. The germline gives CDR1 SGHAT, CDR2 FQDESV (reference sequence). The CDR3 region has the DNA TGTGCCAGCAGCCCCCCGGGACTGAACACCGGGGAGCTGTTTTTT. Translated: CASSPPGLNTGELFF.

In this sample, this clone turned up a few times. Compared with germline, one end of the junction differs, possibly owing to a read error. The chain has TRBV7-7 and TRBJ2-5, with 9 bases fitting TRBD2. CDR1 and CDR2 from the germline V gene are SSHAT and FNYEAQ (reference sequence). This CDR3 contains 16 residues. The CDR3 spells CASSLGSGGSQETQYF. CDR3 bases: TGTGCTAGCAGCTTAGGTAGCGGGGGCTCGCAAGAGACCCAGTACTTC.

The chain combines TRBV6-6 with TRBJ1-3; 9 bases map to TRBD1. The ends lost 6 bases at V and 0 bases at J; junction bases unmatched: 6. The CDR3 contains 16 residues. Looked up from germline, CDR1 is MNHNY and CDR2 is SVGAGI (reference sequence). The CDR3 spells CASRTGQGRSGNTIYF. The CDR3 DNA sequence: TGTGCCAGCAGAACTGGACAGGGGCGCTCTGGAAACACCATATATTTT.

This chain uses TRBV2 with TRBJ1-1; D call uncertain. V was trimmed by 5 bases and J by 5 bases, leaving 9 bases between them. The germline CDR1 and CDR2 sequences are SNHLY and FYNNEI. This CDR3 comprises 12 residues. The DNA for the CDR3 is TGTGCCAGCAGTATCCCCGGGACTGAAGCTTTCTTT. It encodes CASSIPGTEAFF.

The CDR3 region is CASSSWDRGGEKLFF. The CDR3, as DNA: TGTGCCAGCAGCTCGTGGGACCGGGGAGGGGAAAAACTGTTTTTT. The gene calls are TRBV13 and TRBJ1-4; weak D call: TRBD1 (5 bases). This CDR3 has 15 amino acids. V was clipped by 4 bases and J by 8 bases, with 17 bases between them. The germline V gene has CDR1 PRHDT and CDR2 FYEKMQ (reference sequence).

The gene calls are TRBV19 and TRBJ1-1; the D gene is possibly TRBD1 (6 bases). V dropped 4 bases and J dropped 1 base, with 13 bases sitting between them. Germline V CDR1 and CDR2: LNHDA, SQIVND (reference sequence). The CDR3 loop spans 15 amino acids. CDR3 region: CASSTFDRWNTEAFF. In DNA, the CDR3 is TGTGCCAGTAGTACCTTCGACAGGTGGAACACTGAAGCTTTCTTT. The full variable domain, with the rest looked up from reference TRBV19 and TRBJ1-1, is DGGITQSPKYLFRKEGQNVTLSCEQNLNHDAMYWYRQDPGQGLRLIYYSQIVNDFQKGDIAEGYSVSREKKESFPLTVTSAQKNPTAFYLCASSTFDRWNTEAFFGQGTRLTVV.

The sample holds a few counts of this clone. V gene TRBV7-9 combines with J gene TRBJ1-2; 9 bases fit TRBD1. This CDR3 spans 13 amino acids. Trimming at V came to 6 bases and at J to 8 bases, leaving 7 bases not matched to a gene. Germline CDR1 reads SEHNR; CDR2 reads FQNEAQ (reference sequence). The CDR3 protein is CASRQGQGLGYTF. In DNA form, the CDR3 reads TGTGCCAGCAGACAGGGACAGGGCTTGGGCTACACCTTC.

This clone was counted once. The J gene is TRBJ2-6, the V gene TRBV7-9, with 8 bases aligning to TRBD1. CDR1 and CDR2 (germline): SEHNR, FQNEAQ (reference sequence). V was clipped by 5 bases and J by 5 bases; unmatched bases: 5. The CDR3 spans 15 residues. CDR3 amino acids: CASSRGQGRANVLTF. The CDR3 nucleotides read TGTGCCAGCAGCCGAGGACAGGGAAGGGCCAACGTCCTGACTTTC.

The chain links TRBV7-9 to TRBJ1-2, with a possible D match to TRBD1 (6 bases). Germline lookup yields CDR1 SEHNR and CDR2 FQNEAQ (reference sequence). The CDR3 covers 14 residues. V gave up 2 bases and J gave up 7 bases, with 14 bases separating them. This CDR3 is CASSLNTGQIGYTF. In DNA, the CDR3 is TGTGCCAGCAGCTTAAATACCGGACAGATTGGCTACACCTTC.

The chain joins TRBV21-1 to TRBJ2-7; the table calls TRBD1, which could not be checked here. TRBV21-1 is designated a pseudogene. This CDR3 has 20 amino acids. CDR3 loop: CASTLPQQILTGPSSYEQYF. In nucleotides, the CDR3 is TGTGCCAGCACCCTTCCCCAGCAGATTTTGACAGGTCCCAGCTCCTACGAGCAGTACTTC.

This rearrangement joins TRBV19 to TRBJ1-1; the D is unclear. V shed 5 bases and J shed 0 bases, with 13 bases lying between them. The CDR3 contains 15 residues. Germline CDR1 and CDR2: LNHDA and SQIVND (reference sequence). DNA of the CDR3: TGTGCCAGTAGTGGTCCGGGTAGGTTGAACACTGAAGCTTTCTTT. Protein: CASSGPGRLNTEAFF.

The V and J genes are TRBV7-3 and TRBJ1-2, with 8 bases aligning to TRBD1. Trimming took 4 bases from V and 4 from J; bases not matched to a gene: 5. The CDR3 has 14 amino acids. Per the germline V gene, CDR1 is SGHTA and CDR2 is FQGTGA. The CDR3 DNA is TGTGCCAGCAGCTGGACAGGGCAGTCCTATGGCTACACCTTC. Protein product: CASSWTGQSYGYTF.